These 23 T cell receptor beta chains came from one sample sequenced in a study of blood T cell repertoires in COVID-19. The method was immunoSEQ multiplex PCR; TCRdb's version includes in-frame clones alone and lacks a portion of them. The sample gives roughly 80,000 clones, about 86% of which show up once; about 4.4% is in the top ten. Sequenced material: peripheral blood. The receptors were gathered from a woman of 80 years or more with acute or convalescent COVID-19.

This clone was detected only once. This sequence joins TRBV7-2 and TRBJ1-2; TRBD1 matches 8 bases. The CDR3 has 15 amino acids. V was clipped by 4 bases and J by 5 bases; unmatched bases: 9. Per the germline V gene, CDR1 is SGHTA and CDR2 is FQGNSA. CDR3 amino acids: CASSSPGQGFYGYTF. The CDR3 region has the DNA TGTGCCAGCAGCTCCCCCGGACAGGGTTTTTATGGCTACACCTTC.

V and J are TRBV7-8 and TRBJ2-7; TRBD1 is a possible D gene (7 bases). CDR3 length equals 15 residues. The V gene's germline CDR1 is SGHVS and CDR2 FQNEAQ. Trimming removed 6 bases at V and 1 base at J, with 16 bases between. CDR3 protein: CASSSDREASYEQYF. The CDR3 DNA sequence: TGTGCCAGCAGTTCCGACAGGGAGGCATCCTACGAGCAGTACTTC.

The CDR3 here is CATSRDVYDSKANYGYTF. In DNA, the CDR3 is TGTGCCACCAGCAGAGATGTATACGACAGCAAAGCTAACTATGGCTACACCTTC. This chain connects TRBV15 to TRBJ1-2, with D possibly TRBD1 on 5 matching bases. V was pared by 0 bases and J by 0 bases, with 17 bases between. Germline V gene data show CDR1 as LNHNV and CDR2 as YYDKDF (reference sequence). The CDR3 has 18 amino acids.

The chain couples TRBV6-5 to TRBJ1-2, with 8 nucleotides matching TRBD1. Trimming cost V 6 bases and J 8 bases; bases outside gene matches: 14. Germline values: CDR1 MNHEY, CDR2 SVGAGI. The CDR3 sequence is 15 residues long. The CDR3 here is CASSRAVGQGGGYTF. The CDR3 DNA sequence: TGTGCCAGCAGCCGGGCAGTAGGACAGGGTGGCGGCTACACCTTC.

V usage is TRBV4-1 and J usage is TRBJ2-3; 9 nucleotides agree with TRBD2. This CDR3 region has 16 residues. V was pared by 0 bases and J by 9 bases, with 10 bases of the junction left unmatched. The germline CDR1 and CDR2 sequences are MGHRA and YSYEKL. CDR3 nucleotide sequence: TGCGCCAGCAGCCAAGAAGATTATCGCGGGAGGGGCACGCAGTATTTT. Protein sequence: CASSQEDYRGRGTQYF.

The rearrangement uses TRBV25-1 and TRBJ2-2; a weak D match, TRBD1 (6 bases). The CDR3 runs to 14 residues. CDR1 MGHDK and CDR2 SYGVNS come from the germline V gene. V was cut by 10 bases and J by 0 bases, with 12 bases left in between. The DNA for the CDR3 is TGTGCCACCAAAGGACAGCCGAACACCGGGGAGCTGTTTTTT. The encoded protein is CATKGQPNTGELFF.

This chain joins TRBV21-1 and TRBJ1-4. TRBV21-1 is a pseudogene locus. This CDR3 region has 16 residues. In DNA, the CDR3 is TGTGCCAGCAGCAAAGGCGGCGGACGGGAGGATGAAAAACTGTTTTTT. It translates to CASSKGGGREDEKLFF.

V and J are TRBV4-2 and TRBJ1-5; possibly TRBD1 for D (5 bases). This CDR3 region has 17 residues. The V end was cut by 3 bases, the J end by 1 base, with 16 bases between. Germline assignment: CDR1 LGHNA and CDR2 YNFKEQ. In nucleotides, the CDR3 is TGTGCCAGCAGCCAGTCTGCAGGGATGAGGAGCAATCAGCCCCAGCATTTT. It specifies CASSQSAGMRSNQPQHF.

The chain joins TRBV19 to TRBJ1-2, with 10 positions matching TRBD1. V shed 7 bases and J 5 bases; nucleotides not matched to a gene: 10. Germline values: CDR1 LNHDA, CDR2 SQIVND (reference sequence). The CDR3 is 15 amino acids. The CDR3: CASTDERTGGYGYTF. The CDR3 DNA is TGTGCCAGTACCGACGAGCGGACAGGGGGATATGGCTACACCTTC.

V gene TRBV6-5 combines with J gene TRBJ2-2; 7 bases match TRBD1. V shed 4 bases, J shed 5 bases, and the junction held 4 bases outside the gene matches. This CDR3 contains 14 residues. Germline-derived CDR1 and CDR2 are MNHEY and SVGAGI. In nucleotides, the CDR3 is TGTGCCAGCAGTTGGACAGGAGGAACCGGGGAGCTGTTTTTT. It specifies CASSWTGGTGELFF.

The chain uses TRBV9 and TRBJ2-3, with 7 bases fitting TRBD2. Germline V gene data show CDR1 as SGDLS and CDR2 as YYNGEE. The CDR3 has 16 amino acids. The junction had 8 bases not matched to a gene; V was cut back by 4 bases and J by 0 bases. This CDR3 is CASSIASGASTDTQYF. The CDR3 nucleotides are TGTGCCAGCAGCATAGCCAGCGGGGCTAGCACAGATACGCAGTATTTT.

The rearrangement joins TRBV5-6 to TRBJ2-7, with 13 bases fitting TRBD2. Per the germline V gene, CDR1 is SGHDT and CDR2 is YYEEEE. This CDR3 spans 15 amino acids. Trimming at V came to 5 bases and at J to 6 bases, leaving 8 bases not matched to a gene. Here the CDR3 DNA reads TGTGCCAGCAGTTGGGTGGGACTAGCGGGAACCGAGCAGTACTTC. It specifies CASSWVGLAGTEQYF.

This clone has more than one count but fewer than ten. CDR3 sequence: CASRPTRGFTGELFF. In nucleotides, the CDR3 is TGTGCCAGCAGGCCTACCCGGGGATTCACCGGGGAGCTGTTTTTT. This sequence joins TRBV6-5 and TRBJ2-2; perhaps TRBD2 as D (5 bases). This CDR3 has 15 amino acids. Germline V lookup: CDR1 MNHEY, CDR2 SVGAGI. Trimming stripped 6 bases from V and 4 bases from J, with 15 bases between.

This clone was counted between two and nine times. V and J are TRBV4-2 and TRBJ2-3; 12 nucleotides match TRBD2. Per the germline V gene, CDR1 is LGHNA and CDR2 is YNFKEQ. The junction had 3 bases not matched to a gene; V was cut back by 1 base and J by 4 bases. This CDR3 has 16 amino acids. Here the CDR3 DNA reads TGTGCCAGCAGCCAAGGGACTAGCGGGGTATCAGATACGCAGTATTTT. It yields the protein CASSQGTSGVSDTQYF.

This clone was seen only a few times. The chain is built from TRBV7-8 and TRBJ2-3, with TRBD1 matching 8 bases. The V segment lost 5 bases and the J segment 2 bases; nucleotides outside the gene matches: 9. The germline CDR1 and CDR2 sequences are SGHVS and FQNEAQ. This CDR3 comprises 16 residues. CDR3 protein: CASSQPPGGTTDTQYF. CDR3 coding DNA: TGTGCCAGCAGCCAACCCCCAGGGGGCACCACAGATACGCAGTATTTT.

The chain has TRBV3-1 (or the pseudogene TRBV3-2) and TRBJ1-2; maybe TRBD1 (6 bases). The V gene lost 0 bases and the J gene lost 8 bases, with 13 bases spanning the gap. Germline V gene lookup returns CDR1 LGHDT and CDR2 YNNKEL (reference sequence). This CDR3 is 14 amino acids long. The chain's CDR3 is CASSQEYAQGGYTF. DNA of the CDR3: TGTGCCAGCAGCCAAGAGTATGCTCAGGGGGGCTACACCTTC.

The chain uses TRBV14 and TRBJ1-2, with TRBD1 identical over 7 bases. The CDR3 totals 16 residues. Germline loops: CDR1 SGHDN, CDR2 FVKESK. Trimming cost V 4 bases and J 0 bases; bases outside gene matches: 8. CDR3 protein: CASSRSLGTANYGYTF. The CDR3 region has the DNA TGTGCCAGCAGCCGCTCTCTAGGGACAGCTAACTATGGCTACACCTTC.

This sequence joins TRBV6-5 and TRBJ2-3, with a possible D match to TRBD2 (6 bases). V dropped 2 bases and J dropped 0 bases, with 12 bases sitting between them. This CDR3 comprises 16 residues. CDR1 and CDR2 from the germline V gene are MNHEY and SVGAGI. CDR3 DNA: TGTGCCAGCAGTTACGGGGTAGCGGCTAGCACAGATACGCAGTATTTT. Translation: CASSYGVAASTDTQYF.

The chain combines TRBV21-1 with TRBJ1-5. TRBV21-1 is reported as a pseudogene. The CDR3 sequence is 15 residues long. The DNA of the CDR3 is TGTGCCAGCAGCAACCCGGGGGGCTCTGATCAGCCCCAGCATTTT. Protein product: CASSNPGGSDQPQHF.

The rearrangement joins TRBV5-6 to TRBJ1-1; D not resolved. The length of the CDR3 is 13 residues. With 5 bases removed from V and 1 base from J, the gap between germline ends came to 9 bases. From germline, CDR1 is SGHDT and CDR2 YYEEEE. The CDR3 DNA sequence: TGTGCCAGCAGGTTTGACAAGAACACTGAAGCTTTCTTT. Protein product: CASRFDKNTEAFF.

This clone was detected once. The CDR3: CASNPGQGMNTEAFF. Here the CDR3 DNA reads TGTGCCAGCAATCCGGGACAGGGGATGAACACTGAAGCTTTCTTT. The chain recombines TRBV19 with TRBJ1-1, with 10 bases lining up with TRBD1. This CDR3 comprises 15 residues. J gave up 0 bases and V 9 bases, and 7 bases lay outside the gene matches. Germline lookup yields CDR1 LNHDA and CDR2 SQIVND (reference sequence).

This clone was recorded only once. V and J are TRBV24-1 and TRBJ1-5; TRBD1 agrees at 7 bases. The germline V gene has CDR1 KGHDR and CDR2 SFDVKD. The CDR3 loop spans 13 amino acids. V shed 4 bases and J 12 bases; nucleotides not matched to a gene: 8. The CDR3 loop reads CATSDHLDRVQHF. CDR3 nucleotides: TGTGCCACCAGTGACCACCTCGACAGGGTCCAGCATTTT.

The V call is TRBV29-1, the J call TRBJ2-1, with D hard to call. This CDR3 is built from 12 residues. V shed 5 bases and J shed 5 bases, with 10 bases lying between them. Germline CDR1 and CDR2: SQVTM and ANQGSEA. The CDR3 is CSVSPRDNEQFF. CDR3 sequence (DNA): TGCAGCGTTTCCCCCCGGGACAATGAGCAGTTCTTC.